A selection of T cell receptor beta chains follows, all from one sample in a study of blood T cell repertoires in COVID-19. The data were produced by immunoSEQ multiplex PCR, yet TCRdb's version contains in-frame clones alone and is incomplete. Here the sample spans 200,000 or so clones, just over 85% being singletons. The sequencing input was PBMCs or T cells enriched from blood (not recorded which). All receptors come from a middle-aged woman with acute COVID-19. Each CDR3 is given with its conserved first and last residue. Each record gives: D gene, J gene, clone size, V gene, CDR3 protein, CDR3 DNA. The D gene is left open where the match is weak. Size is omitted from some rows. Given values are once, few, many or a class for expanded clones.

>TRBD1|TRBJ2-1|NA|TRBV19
CASSMRTGAFAEQFF
TGTGCCAGTAGTATGAGGACAGGGGCTTTTGCTGAGCAGTTCTTC
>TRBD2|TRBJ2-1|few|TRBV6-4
CASSPNGGANNEQFF
TGTGCCAGCAGCCCGAACGGGGGGGCGAACAATGAGCAGTTCTTC
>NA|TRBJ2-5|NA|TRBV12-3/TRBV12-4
CASSSKQTQYF
TGTGCCAGCAGTTCTAAACAGACCCAGTACTTC
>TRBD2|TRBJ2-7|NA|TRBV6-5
CASTYRRPAGEGEQYF
TGTGCCAGCACTTATCGGCGTCCGGCCGGGGAGGGCGAGCAGTACTTC
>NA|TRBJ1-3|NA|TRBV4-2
CASSQSVGFAGNTIYF
TGTGCCAGCAGCCAGTCAGTTGGTTTTGCCGGAAACACCATATATTTT
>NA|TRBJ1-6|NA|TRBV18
CASSPSAGVGSPLHF
TGTGCCAGCTCACCCTCCGCAGGGGTCGGGTCACCCCTCCACTTT
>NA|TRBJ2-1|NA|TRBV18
CASSPTGQRLLSYNEQFF
TGTGCCAGCTCACCAACAGGACAGCGGCTCCTTTCCTACAATGAGCAGTTCTTC
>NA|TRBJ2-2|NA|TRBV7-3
CASSGTGSGELFF
TGTGCCAGCAGCGGCACAGGGTCCGGGGAGCTGTTTTTT
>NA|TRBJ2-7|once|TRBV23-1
CASSPLHSYEQYF
TGCGCCAGCAGTCCCCTTCACAGCTACGAGCAGTACTTC
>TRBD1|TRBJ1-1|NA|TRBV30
CAWTVGRTGGTEAFF
TGTGCCTGGACCGTTGGAAGGACAGGGGGAACTGAAGCTTTCTTT
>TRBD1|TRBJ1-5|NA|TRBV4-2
CASSQEGDRDQPQHF
TGTGCCAGCAGCCAAGAGGGGGACAGGGATCAGCCCCAGCATTTT
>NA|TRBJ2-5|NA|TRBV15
CATSRVLGAQETQYF
TGTGCCACCAGCCGGGTGCTGGGGGCCCAAGAGACCCAGTACTTC
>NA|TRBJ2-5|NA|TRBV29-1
CSVDRSQETQYF
TGCAGCGTTGATCGGAGCCAAGAGACCCAGTACTTC
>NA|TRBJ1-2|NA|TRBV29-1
CSVAGGEGYTF
TGCAGCGTTGCGGGGGGCGAGGGCTACACCTTC
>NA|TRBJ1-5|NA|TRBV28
CASDGGAAQPQHF
TGTGCCAGCGATGGGGGGGCGGCTCAGCCCCAGCATTTT
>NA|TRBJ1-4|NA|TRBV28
CASSLRRPTNEKLFF
TGTGCCAGCAGTTTGAGGCGGCCAACTAATGAAAAACTGTTTTTT
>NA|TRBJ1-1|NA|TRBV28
CASSLLDTEAFF
TGTGCCAGCAGTTTACTAGACACTGAAGCTTTCTTT
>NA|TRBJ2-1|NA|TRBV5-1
CASREYRGSSYNEQFF
TGCGCCAGCAGGGAATATAGGGGGAGCTCCTACAATGAGCAGTTCTTC
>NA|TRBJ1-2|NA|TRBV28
CASSLEGSRSGYTF
TGTGCCAGCAGTTTAGAGGGTAGCCGATCTGGCTACACCTTC
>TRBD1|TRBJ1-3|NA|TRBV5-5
CASSLQGASGNTIYF
TGTGCCAGCAGCTTACAGGGGGCTTCTGGAAACACCATATATTTT
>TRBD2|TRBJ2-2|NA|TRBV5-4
CASSLVIASGGNTGELFF
TGTGCCAGCAGCTTGGTTATAGCTAGCGGGGGGAACACCGGGGAGCTGTTTTTT
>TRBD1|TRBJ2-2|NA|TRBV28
CASSPWGTGATGELFF
TGTGCCAGCAGTCCTTGGGGGACAGGGGCCACCGGGGAGCTGTTTTTT
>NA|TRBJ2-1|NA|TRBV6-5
CASSPYNEQFF
TGTGCCAGCAGCCCGTACAATGAGCAGTTCTTC
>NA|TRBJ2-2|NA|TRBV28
CASSPGQHTGELFF
TGTGCCAGCAGTCCCGGACAGCACACCGGGGAGCTGTTTTTT
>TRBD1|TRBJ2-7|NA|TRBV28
CASRQGAREQYF
TGTGCCAGCAGACAGGGGGCCAGGGAGCAGTACTTC
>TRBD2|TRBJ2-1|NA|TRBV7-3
CASSLGGVGTSGEQFF
TGTGCCAGCAGCTTAGGTGGAGTCGGGACTAGCGGGGAGCAGTTCTTC
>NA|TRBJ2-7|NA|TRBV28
CASMSQGPSYEQYF
TGTGCCAGCATGAGTCAGGGTCCATCCTACGAGCAGTACTTC
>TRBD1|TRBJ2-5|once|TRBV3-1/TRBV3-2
CASSRTGAGETQYF
TGTGCCAGCAGCCGTACAGGGGCCGGTGAGACCCAGTACTTC